This T cell receptor beta chain was documented in a study of blood T cell repertoires in COVID-19. Study as a whole: Sources were T cells, B-cell-depleted T cells, or PBMCs; the material itself was cDNA or gDNA.

In this sample, this clone turned up once. The CDR3 runs to 15 residues. Between the trimmed V and J ends, which lost 3 bases and 6 bases, there was a span of 15 bases. Germline CDR1 WSHSY, CDR2 SAAADI. TCRdb's copy holds only in-frame clones and misses some; the assay was immunoSEQ multiplex PCR. The repertoire has 110,000 or so clones, 85% of them found once; the top ten carry around 3.5%. The sequence came from a man aged 40-49 years with acute or convalescent COVID-19. The specimen sequenced was peripheral blood. V usage is TRBV10-2 and J usage is TRBJ2-1, with D perhaps matching TRBD2 (7 bases). In DNA form, the CDR3 reads TGCGCCAGCAGTGAATTTGGGGGGGGCCTCAATGAGCAGTTCTTC. Translating gives CASSEFGGGLNEQFF.